These T cell receptor beta chains were read from a single sample in a study of shared clonotypes between healthy human individuals. The data were produced by immunoSEQ multiplex PCR, yet TCRdb's version contains in-frame clones alone and is incomplete. The sample lists 2,500,000 or so clones, approximately 93% occurring once. Material: naive CD4+ T cells from PBMCs. These receptors came from a man in his late teens or twenties in good health. Some clones in this sample may be carry-over from other donors' samples. Each CDR3 is given with its conserved first and last residue. A D gene is named only where the DNA matches it firmly. Clone sizes are given selectively: once, few, many, or a class where the clone is expanded.

CDR3aa: CASSSLEGGPTNTQYF; CDR3nt: TGTGCCAGCAGCTCCCTGGAGGGAGGGCCCACGAATACGCAGTATTTT; abundance: .; j_gene: TRBJ2-3; d_gene: TRBD2; v_gene: TRBV5-5
CDR3aa: CASSQVAGFTDTQYF; CDR3nt: TGTGCCAGCAGCCAAGTAGCGGGATTCACAGATACGCAGTATTTT; abundance: once; j_gene: TRBJ2-3; d_gene: TRBD2; v_gene: TRBV14
CDR3aa: CASSSVRTENTEAFF; CDR3nt: TGCGCCAGCAGCTCGGTTAGGACGGAGAACACTGAAGCTTTCTTT; abundance: .; j_gene: TRBJ1-1; d_gene: .; v_gene: TRBV5-1
CDR3aa: CASSLWGAGLNTGELFF; CDR3nt: TGTGCCAGCAGTTTATGGGGGGCGGGACTGAACACCGGGGAGCTGTTTTTT; abundance: .; j_gene: TRBJ2-2; d_gene: .; v_gene: TRBV27
CDR3aa: CASSYDVNTEAFF; CDR3nt: TGTGCCAGCAGTTATGACGTGAACACTGAAGCTTTCTTT; abundance: .; j_gene: TRBJ1-1; d_gene: .; v_gene: TRBV6-5
CDR3aa: CASTLSYEQYF; CDR3nt: TGTGCCAGCACTTTATCCTACGAGCAGTACTTC; abundance: .; j_gene: TRBJ2-7; d_gene: .; v_gene: TRBV28
CDR3aa: CASSQGRKYGYTF; CDR3nt: TGTGCCAGCAGCCAAGGACGGAAATATGGCTACACCTTC; abundance: .; j_gene: TRBJ1-2; d_gene: .; v_gene: TRBV4-2
CDR3aa: CASGPGTGVTEAFF; CDR3nt: TGTGCCAGCGGGCCCGGGACAGGGGTTACTGAAGCTTTCTTT; abundance: once; j_gene: TRBJ1-1; d_gene: TRBD1; v_gene: TRBV2
CDR3aa: CASTLDGSSGELFF; CDR3nt: TGTGCCAGTACCTTGGACGGGAGTTCCGGGGAGCTGTTTTTT; abundance: .; j_gene: TRBJ2-2; d_gene: .; v_gene: TRBV19
CDR3aa: CASSPPALGSYEQYF; CDR3nt: TGTGCCAGCTCACCACCGGCCCTGGGATCCTACGAGCAGTACTTC; abundance: .; j_gene: TRBJ2-7; d_gene: .; v_gene: TRBV18
CDR3aa: CASNPQQGGGGYTF; CDR3nt: TGCGCCAGCAATCCACAACAGGGAGGGGGCGGCTACACCTTC; abundance: .; j_gene: TRBJ1-2; d_gene: TRBD1; v_gene: TRBV10-2
CDR3aa: CASSSIVQGGGNQPQHF; CDR3nt: TGTGCCAGCAGTTCCATTGTCCAGGGAGGCGGCAATCAGCCCCAGCATTTT; abundance: .; j_gene: TRBJ1-5; d_gene: .; v_gene: TRBV27
CDR3aa: CASSLATGELFF; CDR3nt: TGCGCCAGCAGCTTGGCCACCGGGGAGCTGTTTTTT; abundance: few; j_gene: TRBJ2-2; d_gene: .; v_gene: TRBV5-1
CDR3aa: CASSLTGSNYYGYTF; CDR3nt: TGTGCCAGCAGCTTGACAGGTTCGAACTACTATGGCTACACCTTC; abundance: .; j_gene: TRBJ1-2; d_gene: .; v_gene: TRBV5-4
CDR3aa: CASSYVGGEKLFF; CDR3nt: TGTGCCAGCAGTTACGTCGGGGGGGAAAAACTGTTTTTT; abundance: once; j_gene: TRBJ1-4; d_gene: .; v_gene: TRBV6-5
CDR3aa: CASSFSNTEAFF; CDR3nt: TGTGCCAGCAGCTTCTCGAACACTGAAGCTTTCTTT; abundance: .; j_gene: TRBJ1-1; d_gene: .; v_gene: TRBV7-2
CDR3aa: CASSLLGSGANVLTF; CDR3nt: TGTGCCAGCAGTTTACTGGGGTCTGGGGCCAACGTCCTGACTTTC; abundance: .; j_gene: TRBJ2-6; d_gene: .; v_gene: TRBV27
CDR3aa: CASSLDGATGELFF; CDR3nt: TGTGCCAGCAGCTTAGATGGGGCCACCGGGGAGCTGTTTTTT; abundance: .; j_gene: TRBJ2-2; d_gene: .; v_gene: TRBV11-3
CDR3aa: CASSFRPDSQAPWQYF; CDR3nt: TGTGCCAGCAGCTTTAGACCAGATTCGCAGGCCCCTTGGCAGTACTTC; abundance: .; j_gene: TRBJ2-7; d_gene: .; v_gene: TRBV11-2
CDR3aa: CASSWGGGRLNTEAFF; CDR3nt: TGTGCCAGCAGTTGGGGAGGGGGCAGGTTAAACACTGAAGCTTTCTTT; abundance: .; j_gene: TRBJ1-1; d_gene: TRBD1; v_gene: TRBV28
CDR3aa: CASSFVWASGTRGTGELFF; CDR3nt: TGTGCCAGCAGCTTTGTTTGGGCTAGCGGGACCCGGGGCACCGGGGAGCTGTTTTTT; abundance: .; j_gene: TRBJ2-2; d_gene: TRBD2; v_gene: TRBV7-8
CDR3aa: CAMRLAGATDTQYF; CDR3nt: TGTGCCATGAGACTAGCGGGAGCCACAGATACGCAGTATTTT; abundance: .; j_gene: TRBJ2-3; d_gene: TRBD2; v_gene: TRBV10-3
CDR3aa: CASSRTGSPQETQYF; CDR3nt: TGTGCCAGCAGCCGGACGGGGTCTCCCCAAGAGACCCAGTACTTC; abundance: .; j_gene: TRBJ2-5; d_gene: .; v_gene: TRBV5-4
CDR3aa: CASSLAGDQPQHF; CDR3nt: TGTGCCAGCAGCTTGGCCGGGGATCAGCCCCAGCATTTT; abundance: .; j_gene: TRBJ1-5; d_gene: .; v_gene: TRBV5-5
CDR3aa: CASRAAGARATEAFF; CDR3nt: TGTGCCAGCAGGGCCGCGGGGGCGCGAGCCACTGAAGCTTTCTTT; abundance: .; j_gene: TRBJ1-1; d_gene: .; v_gene: TRBV25-1
CDR3aa: CASSLPGGITF; CDR3nt: TGTGCCAGCAGTTTGCCAGGCGGAATCACCTTC; abundance: .; j_gene: TRBJ1-2; d_gene: .; v_gene: TRBV28
CDR3aa: CASSFQGDNEQFF; CDR3nt: TGTGCCAGCAGCTTTCAGGGGGACAATGAGCAGTTCTTC; abundance: .; j_gene: TRBJ2-1; d_gene: TRBD1; v_gene: TRBV7-2
CDR3aa: CASSSLGGGTQYF; CDR3nt: TGTGCCAGCAGCTCCCTCGGCGGGGGGACGCAGTATTTT; abundance: .; j_gene: TRBJ2-3; d_gene: TRBD2; v_gene: TRBV7-3
CDR3aa: CASQGVAGHEQFF; CDR3nt: TGTGCCAGCCAGGGGGTAGCGGGACATGAGCAGTTCTTC; abundance: .; j_gene: TRBJ2-1; d_gene: .; v_gene: TRBV18
CDR3aa: CASSLSRLGTGELFF; CDR3nt: TGTGCCAGCAGTTTATCTAGGTTGGGCACCGGGGAGCTGTTTTTT; abundance: .; j_gene: TRBJ2-2; d_gene: .; v_gene: TRBV28
CDR3aa: CSSNRGHEQYF; CDR3nt: TGCAGTTCAAATCGGGGGCACGAGCAGTACTTC; abundance: .; j_gene: TRBJ2-7; d_gene: .; v_gene: TRBV20-1